The clone carrying this T cell receptor (beta chain) was detected many times. Using its own MiXCR run on the 5' RACE reads, TCRdb lists one record per CDR3 protein. The table shows some 22,000 distinct CDR3 sequences, with 5.2% occurring only once. This entry belongs to a study of T cells after yellow fever vaccination. The V gene lost 5 bases and the J gene lost 5 bases, with 15 bases spanning the gap. Germline V gene lookup returns CDR1 SGHTA and CDR2 FQGNSA. The CDR3 length is 14 residues. This chain connects TRBV7-2 to TRBJ1-1; the D is unclear. The sample here was PBMCs, either bulk or a sorted T-cell subset (CD4+, CD8+, memory, or dextramer-sorted; not recorded which), taken more than 40 days after the first yellow fever vaccination. This TCR was sampled from a young man who received the YFV17D yellow fever vaccine. The CDR3 coding sequence is TGTGCCAGCAGCAAGATGGGGTCTAATACTGAAGCTTTCTTT. Protein product: CASSKMGSNTEAFF.